This passage covers 27 T cell receptor beta chains from one sample sequenced in a study of PD-1 blockade in classical Hodgkin lymphoma. Clones were sequenced by immunoSEQ multiplex PCR, and TCRdb holds only the in-frame ones, with some missing. The sample has 25,000 to 35,000 clones, around 94% seen once. Specified time point: newly diagnosed, previously untreated cHL patient sample. The sequenced material came from peripheral blood mononuclear cells (PBMCs). The receptors shown here come from a human donor with classical Hodgkin lymphoma.

Of note for this clone: Its ends do not fully match the called genes, so a read error is possible. The genes are TRBV7-7 and TRBJ2-1, with D unclear. The CDR3 sequence is 15 residues long. Germline V CDR1 and CDR2: SSHAT, FNYEAQ (reference sequence). CDR3 sequence (DNA): TGTGCTAGCAGCCCCGGAAGAAATCCTTACAATGAGCAGTTCTTC. Its protein product is CASSPGRNPYNEQFF.

The V call is TRBV7-2, the J call TRBJ1-6, with no clear D. The germline gives CDR1 SGHTA, CDR2 FQGNSA. The CDR3 has 13 amino acids. V was cut by 1 base and J by 10 bases, with 8 bases left in between. The CDR3 DNA is TGTGCCAGCAGCTTAGTAGAGAAATCACCCCTCCACTTT. Residues: CASSLVEKSPLHF.

This clone was picked up a small number of times. The chain carries TRBV25-1 and TRBJ1-1; 9 positions match TRBD1. The V segment lost 3 bases and the J segment 5 bases; nucleotides outside the gene matches: 4. Germline-derived CDR1 and CDR2 are MGHDK and SYGVNS. CDR3 length equals 14 residues. Written as DNA, the CDR3 is TGTGCCAGCAGTGACGACAGGGGGAATACTGAAGCTTTCTTT. It translates to CASSDDRGNTEAFF. Variable domain in full (rest from reference TRBV25-1 and TRBJ1-1): EADIYQTPRYLVIGTGKKITLECSQTMGHDKMYWYQQDPGMELHLIHYSYGVNSTEKGDLSSESTVSRIRTEHFPLTLESARPSHTSQYLCASSDDRGNTEAFFGQGTRLTVV.

The chain recombines TRBV29-1 with TRBJ1-2; the D is unclear. V lost 1 base and J 9 bases, leaving 0 bases between the germline ends. Germline values: CDR1 SQVTM, CDR2 ANQGSEA. The CDR3 spans 8 residues. Written as DNA, the CDR3 is TGCAGCGTTGAAGGCTACACCTTC. This translates into CSVEGYTF.

The rearrangement uses TRBV19 and TRBJ1-1; a weak D match, TRBD1 (5 bases). Germline V lookup: CDR1 LNHDA, CDR2 SQIVND (reference sequence). The CDR3 sequence is 13 residues long. Trimming cost V 5 bases and J 4 bases, with 11 bases left between them. CDR3 nucleotide sequence: TGTGCCAGTAGTGTAGGGGTGGGCACTGAAGCTTTCTTT. Encoded protein: CASSVGVGTEAFF.

J is TRBJ2-3 and V is TRBV6-1; 9 bases are shared with TRBD1. The germline V gene has CDR1 MNHNS and CDR2 SASEGT. J was trimmed by 6 bases and V by 2 bases; bases with no gene match: 9. The CDR3 contains 16 residues. In DNA, the CDR3 is TGTGCCAGCAGTGAATTGGCCGGACAGGGGTCCGATACGCAGTATTTT. Translation: CASSELAGQGSDTQYF.

The V and J genes are TRBV19 and TRBJ1-6; 7 nucleotides align to TRBD1. This CDR3 has 15 amino acids. The germline CDR1 and CDR2 sequences are LNHDA and SQIVND (reference sequence). The V and J ends lost 7 bases and 7 bases, in that order; junction bases with no gene match: 10. The CDR3 DNA follows: TGTGCCAGTATGAAACAGGGGAGAGGGAATTCACCCCTCCACTTT. Translation gives CASMKQGRGNSPLHF.

The genes are TRBV19 and TRBJ2-7; TRBD2 agrees at 8 bases. J was trimmed by 1 base and V by 4 bases; bases with no gene match: 0. The CDR3 is made up of 13 amino acids. The germline V gene has CDR1 LNHDA and CDR2 SQIVND (reference sequence). CDR3 in amino acids: CASSSGRSYEQYF. The CDR3, as DNA: TGTGCCAGTAGTAGCGGGAGGTCCTACGAGCAGTACTTC.

This clone has only a few counts. V gene TRBV27 combines with J gene TRBJ2-5, with TRBD1 as a possible D gene (5 bases). This CDR3 contains 15 residues. V was clipped by 6 bases and J by 2 bases, with 16 bases between them. Germline lookup yields CDR1 MNHEY and CDR2 SMNVEV (reference sequence). CDR3 residues: CASSQGSMGQETQYF. Here the CDR3 DNA reads TGTGCCAGCAGCCAGGGCTCAATGGGACAAGAGACCCAGTACTTC.

This clone was detected only once. This sequence joins TRBV5-4 and TRBJ1-3; D call uncertain. Per the germline V gene, CDR1 is SGHNT and CDR2 is YYREEE (reference sequence). The V end was cut by 7 bases, the J end by 1 base, with 18 bases between. The CDR3 runs 16 residues. The CDR3 reads CASSIGRPASGNTIYF. CDR3 in DNA: TGTGCCAGCTCAATTGGGAGACCCGCGTCTGGAAACACCATATATTTT.

The J gene is TRBJ2-3, the V gene TRBV7-9; D perhaps matches TRBD1 (6 bases). V shed 6 bases and J shed 3 bases, with 10 bases lying between them. Germline V gives CDR1 SEHNR, CDR2 FQNEAQ (reference sequence). The CDR3 loop spans 13 amino acids. Here the CDR3 reads CASSFQGTDTQYF. CDR3 nucleotides: TGTGCCAGCAGTTTCCAGGGGACAGATACGCAGTATTTT.

The CDR3 reads CASSPYRGPYEQYF. CDR3 in DNA: TGTGCCAGCAGCCCCTACAGGGGACCCTACGAGCAGTACTTC. The chain is built from TRBV7-2 and TRBJ2-7, with 7 bases matching TRBD1. This CDR3 region has 14 residues. The V gene end was trimmed by 5 bases and the J gene end by 2 bases; junction bases not matched to a gene: 6. The V gene's germline CDR1 is SGHTA and CDR2 FQGNSA.

J is TRBJ1-6 and V is TRBV19; D remains unclear. The CDR3 is made up of 13 amino acids. CDR1 is LNHDA, CDR2 SQIVND, per germline (reference sequence). V shed 7 bases and J shed 8 bases, with 12 bases lying between them. CDR3 bases: TGTGCCAGTAACCCGGGGAGGGATTCACCCCTCCACTTT. Encoded protein: CASNPGRDSPLHF.

V and J are TRBV6-5 and TRBJ2-7; TRBD2 matches 8 bases. CDR1 is MNHEY, CDR2 SVGAGI, per germline. The CDR3 is made up of 15 amino acids. V shed 4 bases and J 2 bases; nucleotides not matched to a gene: 7. The DNA of the CDR3 is TGTGCCAGCAGTTCCCCGGGCGGGAGGCCCTACGAGCAGTACTTC. Translation gives CASSSPGGRPYEQYF.

The chain uses TRBV19 and TRBJ2-3; D gene ambiguous. The CDR3 totals 15 residues. The V gene's germline CDR1 is LNHDA and CDR2 SQIVND (reference sequence). V was trimmed by 0 bases and J by 4 bases, leaving 11 bases between them. In nucleotides, the CDR3 is TGTGCCAGTAGTATAGATTTAGAATCTGCAGATACGCAGTATTTT. Translated, it gives CASSIDLESADTQYF.

This clone was seen just once. The rearrangement links TRBV13 to TRBJ2-1; D ambiguous. The CDR3 has 14 amino acids. The germline V gene has CDR1 PRHDT and CDR2 FYEKMQ (reference sequence). Trimming pared 1 base from V and 10 bases from J, leaving 14 bases between. Here the CDR3 reads CASSLEVGLPEQFF. DNA for the CDR3: TGTGCCAGCAGCTTAGAGGTAGGCCTCCCAGAGCAGTTCTTC.

This sequence joins TRBV5-8 and TRBJ1-2; D gene ambiguous. The CDR3 totals 14 residues. V dropped 4 bases and J dropped 8 bases, with 18 bases sitting between them. Germline V lookup: CDR1 SGHTS, CDR2 YDEGEE. CDR3 amino acids: CASSPALGTGGYTF. CDR3 DNA: TGTGCCAGCAGCCCCGCCTTGGGCACCGGGGGCTACACCTTC.

V and J are TRBV5-1 and TRBJ2-1; D not certain. The ends were cut back, 4 bases at V and 8 bases at J, with 19 bases in the middle. The CDR3 has 15 residues. Germline loops: CDR1 SGHRS, CDR2 YFSETQ. CDR3 protein: CASSLTDPRFDEQFF. The CDR3 coding sequence is TGCGCCAGCAGCCTGACTGATCCTAGGTTCGATGAGCAGTTCTTC.

The table lists this clone with a count of one. CDR3 loop: CASSPRLNTEAFF. The CDR3 DNA follows: TGCGCCAGCAGCCCTCGACTGAACACTGAAGCTTTCTTT. V is TRBV5-1 and J is TRBJ1-1; D gene unclear. V was cut by 4 bases and J by 0 bases, with 7 bases left in between. The CDR3 is 13 amino acids. The germline gives CDR1 SGHRS, CDR2 YFSETQ.

This clone appeared once. The chain links TRBV6-5 to TRBJ2-3; 10 nucleotides match TRBD2. Germline V gene lookup returns CDR1 MNHEY and CDR2 SVGAGI. The ends lost 4 bases at V and 5 bases at J; junction bases unmatched: 6. This CDR3 region has 15 residues. The CDR3 DNA is TGTGCCAGCAGTTCAAAGACTAGCGGGTTAGATACGCAGTATTTT. Translated, it gives CASSSKTSGLDTQYF.

The chain's CDR3 is CASSSQTGSYEQYF. The CDR3 DNA is TGCGCCAGCAGCTCTCAGACAGGATCCTACGAGCAGTACTTC. The gene calls are TRBV5-1 and TRBJ2-7, with a weak D call TRBD1 (6 bases). The V end lost 3 bases, the J end lost 1 base, and 11 bases lay between the germline ends. The CDR3 covers 14 residues. The germline gives CDR1 SGHRS, CDR2 YFSETQ.

This clone has only a few counts. The chain employs TRBV10-3 and TRBJ2-2, with TRBD2 as a possible D gene (6 bases). The CDR3 length is 14 residues. The V gene's germline CDR1 is ENHRY and CDR2 SYGVKD. Trimming took off 9 bases at V and 4 bases at J, with 15 bases between the two ends. The CDR3 DNA reads TGTGCCATTGGGGGGAGGAGGAGCACCGGGGAGCTGTTTTTT. It specifies CAIGGRRSTGELFF.

The chain uses TRBV6-5 and TRBJ2-1; D is unresolved. Trimming took 2 bases from V and 0 from J, leaving 2 bases between them. The germline gives CDR1 MNHEY, CDR2 SVGAGI. CDR3 length equals 13 residues. CDR3 protein: CASSYSSYNEQFF. Written as DNA, the CDR3 is TGTGCCAGCAGTTACAGCTCCTACAATGAGCAGTTCTTC.

This chain joins TRBV9 and TRBJ2-5; D is perhaps TRBD1 (6 bases). Trimming removed 4 bases at V and 5 bases at J, with 18 bases between. Germline CDR1 and CDR2: SGDLS and YYNGEE. The CDR3 loop spans 15 amino acids. CDR3 in amino acids: CASSPRDNQRETQYF. CDR3 sequence (DNA): TGTGCCAGCAGCCCCCGGGACAACCAACGGGAGACCCAGTACTTC. Filled out from reference TRBV9 and TRBJ2-5, the complete variable domain reads DSGVTQTPKHLITATGQRVTLRCSPRSGDLSVYWYQQSLDQGLQFLIQYYNGEERAKGNILERFSAQQFPDLHSELNLSSLELGDSALYFCASSPRDNQRETQYFGPGTRLLVL.

The gene calls are TRBV16 and TRBJ1-2; D is perhaps TRBD1 (6 bases). V was trimmed by 2 bases and J by 5 bases, leaving 12 bases between them. The CDR3 has 14 amino acids. CDR1 and CDR2 (germline): KGHSY, FQNENV. CDR3 amino acids: CASSQDRTDYGYTF. CDR3 DNA: TGTGCCAGCAGCCAAGACAGGACAGATTATGGCTACACCTTC.

The chain carries TRBV7-9 and TRBJ1-3; no clear D gene. The germline V gene encodes CDR1 SEHNR and CDR2 FQNEAQ (reference sequence). Trimming stripped 1 base from V and 0 bases from J, with 7 bases between. The CDR3 runs 15 residues. CDR3 sequence: CASSLGRVSGNTIYF. The CDR3 bases are TGTGCCAGCAGCTTAGGGCGGGTCTCTGGAAACACCATATATTTT.

The J gene is TRBJ1-4, the V gene TRBV19; D possibly corresponds to TRBD1 (6 bases). The CDR3 spans 14 residues. Germline V gene sequence: CDR1 LNHDA, CDR2 SQIVND (reference sequence). The germline V and J ends were trimmed by 5 bases and 3 bases, with 10 bases remaining between them. The CDR3 reads CASSSRGSNEKLFF. CDR3 DNA: TGTGCCAGTAGTTCCAGGGGCTCTAATGAAAAACTGTTTTTT. The complete variable domain, with remaining parts taken from reference TRBV19 and TRBJ1-4, reads DGGITQSPKYLFRKEGQNVTLSCEQNLNHDAMYWYRQDPGQGLRLIYYSQIVNDFQKGDIAEGYSVSREKKESFPLTVTSAQKNPTAFYLCASSSRGSNEKLFFGSGTQLSVL.